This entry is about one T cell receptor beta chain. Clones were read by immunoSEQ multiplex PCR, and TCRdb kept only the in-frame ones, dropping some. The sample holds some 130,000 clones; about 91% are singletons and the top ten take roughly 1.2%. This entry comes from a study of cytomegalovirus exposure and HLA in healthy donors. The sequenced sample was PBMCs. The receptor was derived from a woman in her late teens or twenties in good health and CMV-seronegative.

The CDR3 DNA reads TGTGCCAGCAGGGGACAGGGGGTAAACACTGAAGCTTTCTTT. Translating gives CASRGQGVNTEAFF. The V call is TRBV7-2, the J call TRBJ1-1, with TRBD1 identical over 11 bases. Germline CDR1 and CDR2: SGHTA and FQGNSA. V trimming: 6 bases; J trimming: 2 bases; junction bases outside the gene matches: 2. The CDR3 extends over 14 amino acids. The whole variable domain, filled in from reference TRBV7-2 and TRBJ1-1, reads GAGVSQSPSNKVTEKGKDVELRCDPISGHTALYWYRQSLGQGLEFLIYFQGNSAPDKSGLPSDRFSAERTGGSVSTLTIQRTQQEDSAVYLCASRGQGVNTEAFFGQGTRLTVV.